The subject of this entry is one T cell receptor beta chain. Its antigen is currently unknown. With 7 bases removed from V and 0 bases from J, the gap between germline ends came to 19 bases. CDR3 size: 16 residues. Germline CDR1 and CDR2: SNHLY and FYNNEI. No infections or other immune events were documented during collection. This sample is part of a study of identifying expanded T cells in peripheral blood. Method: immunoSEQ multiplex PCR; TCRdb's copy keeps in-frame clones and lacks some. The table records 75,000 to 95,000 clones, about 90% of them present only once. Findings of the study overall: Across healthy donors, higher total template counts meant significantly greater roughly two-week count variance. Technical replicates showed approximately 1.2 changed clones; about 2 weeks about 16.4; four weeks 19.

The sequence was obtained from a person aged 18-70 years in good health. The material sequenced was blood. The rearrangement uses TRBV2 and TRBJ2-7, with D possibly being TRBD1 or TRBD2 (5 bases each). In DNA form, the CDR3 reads TGTGCCAGCATGCGCCCTCGGGACGTGAGCTCCTACGAGCAGTACTTC. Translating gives CASMRPRDVSSYEQYF.